This record looks at one T cell receptor beta chain sequence and its context. The CDR3 covers 11 residues. J gave up 12 bases and V 5 bases, and 7 bases lay outside the gene matches. Looked up from germline, CDR1 is DFQATT and CDR2 is SNEGSKA (reference sequence). Clones were sequenced by immunoSEQ multiplex PCR, and TCRdb holds only the in-frame ones, with some missing. The sample carries 90,000 to 150,000 clones, 85% recorded once. The entry originates in a study of blood T cell repertoires in COVID-19. The TCR sequence derives from a man at least 80 years old with acute or convalescent COVID-19. The specimen was peripheral blood. The chain has TRBV20-1 and TRBJ2-1; 7 bases match TRBD1. CDR3: CSAQPGQWQFF. The CDR3 nucleotides are TGCAGTGCTCAACCGGGACAGTGGCAGTTCTTC.